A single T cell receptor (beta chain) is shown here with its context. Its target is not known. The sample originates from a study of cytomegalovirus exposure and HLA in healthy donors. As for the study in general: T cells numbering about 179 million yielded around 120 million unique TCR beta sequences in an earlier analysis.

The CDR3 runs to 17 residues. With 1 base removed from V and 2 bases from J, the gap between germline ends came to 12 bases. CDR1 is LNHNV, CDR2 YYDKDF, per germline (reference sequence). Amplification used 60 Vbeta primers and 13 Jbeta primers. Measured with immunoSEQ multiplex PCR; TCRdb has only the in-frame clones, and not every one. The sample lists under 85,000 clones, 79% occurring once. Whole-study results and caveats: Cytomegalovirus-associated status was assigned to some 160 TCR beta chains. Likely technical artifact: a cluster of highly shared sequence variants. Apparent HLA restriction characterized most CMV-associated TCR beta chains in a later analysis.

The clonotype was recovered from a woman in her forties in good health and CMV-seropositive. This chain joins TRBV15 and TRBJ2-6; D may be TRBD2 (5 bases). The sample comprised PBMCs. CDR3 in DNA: TGTGCCACCAGCAGAGTCCGGGCGGGCACTGGGGCCAACGTCCTGACTTTC. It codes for CATSRVRAGTGANVLTF. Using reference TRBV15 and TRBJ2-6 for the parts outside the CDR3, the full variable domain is DAMVIQNPRYQVTQFGKPVTLSCSQTLNHNVMYWYQQKSSQAPKLLFHYYDKDFNNEADTPDNFQSRRPNTSFCFLDIRSPGLGDTAMYLCATSRVRAGTGANVLTFGAGSRLTVL.